A selection of T cell receptor beta chains follows, all from one sample in a study of T cell changes during pregnancy in multiple sclerosis. Assay: immunoSEQ multiplex PCR; the TCRdb copy retains only in-frame clones and omits some. The sample records 50,000 to 60,000 clones, 92% being singletons. This sample comprised CD4+ T cells from peripheral blood mononuclear cells, obtained in the second trimester of pregnancy. All receptors derive from a female donor with multiple sclerosis, enrolled in a pregnancy study. The CDR3 runs from the conserved cysteine through the conserved F or W. The D gene is left open where the match is weak. Some rows mark clone size as missing; the rest say once, few, many or name a class of expanded clone.

TRBV12-5,TRBJ2-1,-,TRBD1,CASGTGQGVGEQFF,TGTGCTAGTGGTACGGGACAGGGAGTTGGTGAGCAGTTCTTC
TRBV5-1,TRBJ1-2,once,-,CASSLGDFAGYTF,TGCGCCAGCAGCTTGGGGGACTTCGCGGGCTACACCTTC
TRBV10-3,TRBJ2-1,-,TRBD1,CAINTGGGNEQFF,TGTGCCATCAATACAGGGGGTGGCAATGAGCAGTTCTTC
TRBV5-6,TRBJ1-1,-,-,CASRAGPALNTEAFF,TGTGCCAGCAGGGCGGGGCCGGCACTTAACACTGAAGCTTTCTTT
TRBV5-1,TRBJ2-2,-,TRBD2,CASSLGLAGDGELFF,TGCGCCAGCAGCTTGGGGCTAGCGGGGGACGGGGAGCTGTTTTTT
TRBV5-1,TRBJ2-5,-,-,CASSPGWEETQYF,TGCGCCAGCAGCCCGGGGTGGGAGGAGACCCAGTACTTC
TRBV27,TRBJ2-5,-,-,CASSSQGTETQYF,TGTGCCAGCAGTTCACAGGGTACCGAGACCCAGTACTTC
TRBV2,TRBJ2-1,-,-,CASRRGINNEQFF,TGTGCCAGCCGCCGGGGGATCAACAATGAGCAGTTCTTC
TRBV9,TRBJ2-3,-,TRBD2,CASSDGTSAGGGTDTQYF,TGTGCCAGCAGCGATGGGACTAGCGCCGGGGGTGGCACAGATACGCAGTATTTT
TRBV6-5,TRBJ1-5,few,-,CASSPRPNQPQHF,TGTGCCAGCAGTCCGCGCCCCAATCAGCCCCAGCATTTT
TRBV5-4,TRBJ1-3,-,-,CASSPDILSGNTIYF,TGTGCCAGCAGCCCGGACATCCTCTCTGGAAACACCATATATTTT
TRBV9,TRBJ1-6,-,-,CASSVGGLGSPLHF,TGTGCCAGCAGCGTGGGGGGGTTAGGGTCACCCCTCCACTTT
TRBV11-2,TRBJ2-1,-,-,CASSLDAPEQFF,TGTGCCAGCAGCTTAGACGCGCCTGAGCAGTTCTTC
TRBV28,TRBJ2-3,-,TRBD2,CASSLTLAGGSYTQYF,TGTGCCAGCAGTTTGACACTAGCGGGGGGTTCATATACGCAGTATTTT
TRBV10-2,TRBJ1-4,once,TRBD1,CASGLDREVGEKLFF,TGCGCCAGCGGGCTGGACAGGGAAGTAGGTGAAAAACTGTTTTTT
TRBV2,TRBJ2-2,-,-,CASNVGQGGHTGELFF,TGTGCCAGCAACGTCGGGCAGGGAGGTCACACCGGGGAGCTGTTTTTT
TRBV11-2,TRBJ1-2,-,-,CASSPASRVIGGYTF,TGTGCCAGCAGCCCAGCGAGCAGGGTAATTGGTGGCTACACCTTC
TRBV9,TRBJ2-2,once,TRBD1,CASSVGTGFAGELFF,TGTGCCAGCAGCGTGGGGACAGGGTTCGCCGGGGAGCTGTTTTTT
TRBV11-3,TRBJ2-1,-,TRBD2,CASRITGGPSNEQFF,TGTGCCAGCCGAATTACGGGGGGGCCTTCCAATGAGCAGTTCTTC
TRBV5-1,TRBJ2-6,-,-,CASSLKASGANVLTF,TGCGCCAGCAGCTTGAAAGCCTCTGGGGCCAACGTCCTGACTTTC
TRBV5-1,TRBJ1-1,-,TRBD1,CASSLGSDRMNTEAFF,TGCGCCAGCAGCTTGGGGTCGGACAGGATGAACACTGAAGCTTTCTTT
TRBV5-3,TRBJ2-5,-,TRBD1,CARSHGGDRGFPGGQETQYF,TGTGCCAGAAGCCACGGAGGGGACAGGGGGTTTCCCGGGGGCCAAGAGACCCAGTACTTC
TRBV5-5,TRBJ2-7,-,TRBD1,CASSPRQGREYF,TGTGCCAGCAGCCCGAGACAGGGCCGGGAGTACTTC
TRBV9,TRBJ1-2,-,-,CASSGGGYGYTF,TGTGCCAGCAGCGGAGGAGGATATGGCTACACCTTC
TRBV6-5,TRBJ1-5,-,TRBD1,CASSRDRINQPQHF,TGTGCCAGCAGCCGGGACAGGATCAATCAGCCCCAGCATTTT
TRBV5-1,TRBJ1-2,-,TRBD1,CASTIAGTANYGYTF,TGCGCCAGCACAATTGCCGGGACAGCTAACTATGGCTACACCTTC
TRBV19,TRBJ1-1,-,TRBD1,CASSPPRQGVTEAFF,TGTGCCAGTAGCCCCCCTAGACAGGGAGTTACTGAAGCTTTCTTT
TRBV7-6,TRBJ2-5,-,TRBD1,CASSFSPDGQDQETQYF,TGTGCCAGCAGCTTTTCCCCGGACGGACAGGACCAAGAGACCCAGTACTTC
TRBV11-2,TRBJ2-3,-,-,CASSLGVSGTDTQYF,TGTGCCAGCAGCCTAGGTGTGTCGGGGACAGATACGCAGTATTTT
TRBV6-6,TRBJ1-1,-,-,CASRDNKRHPTEAFF,TGTGCCAGCAGGGATAATAAGCGTCACCCCACTGAAGCTTTCTTT
TRBV11-2,TRBJ2-1,-,TRBD2,CASSLTTSGGRGEQFF,TGTGCCAGCAGCTTGACTACTAGCGGGGGGCGCGGTGAGCAGTTCTTC
TRBV9,TRBJ2-2,-,TRBD1,CASSVMDRATGELFF,TGTGCCAGCAGCGTGATGGACAGGGCAACCGGGGAGCTGTTTTTT
TRBV15,TRBJ1-6,-,-,CATSTRNSPLHF,TGTGCCACCAGCACCCGGAATTCACCCCTCCACTTT
TRBV5-1,TRBJ2-2,-,TRBD1,CASSLSGQEYTGELFF,TGCGCCAGCAGCTTGTCGGGACAGGAGTACACCGGGGAGCTGTTTTTT
TRBV6-5,TRBJ1-2,-,TRBD1,CASSWRQGGGYTF,TGTGCCAGCAGTTGGAGACAGGGTGGAGGCTACACCTTC
TRBV9,TRBJ2-7,few,-,CASSVEQYPYEQYF,TGTGCCAGCAGCGTAGAACAGTACCCCTACGAGCAGTACTTC
TRBV27,TRBJ1-4,-,-,CASSPQGIGNEKLFF,TGTGCCAGCAGTCCCCAGGGAATTGGTAATGAAAAACTGTTTTTT